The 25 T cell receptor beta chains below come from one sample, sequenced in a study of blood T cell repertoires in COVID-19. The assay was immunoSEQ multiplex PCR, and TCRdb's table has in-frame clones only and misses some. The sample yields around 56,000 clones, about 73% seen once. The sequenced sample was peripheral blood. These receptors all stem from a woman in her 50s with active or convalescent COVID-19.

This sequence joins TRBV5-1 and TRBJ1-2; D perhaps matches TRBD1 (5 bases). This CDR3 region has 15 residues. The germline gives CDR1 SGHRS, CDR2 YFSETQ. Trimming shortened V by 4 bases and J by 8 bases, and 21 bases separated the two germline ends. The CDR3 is CASSLQGSMGKGYTF. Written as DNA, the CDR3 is TGCGCCAGCAGCCTGCAGGGCTCAATGGGAAAGGGCTACACCTTC.

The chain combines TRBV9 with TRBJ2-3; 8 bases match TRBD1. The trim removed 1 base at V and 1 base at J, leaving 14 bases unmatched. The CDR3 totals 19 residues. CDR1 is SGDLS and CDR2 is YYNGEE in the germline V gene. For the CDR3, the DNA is TGTGCCAGCAGCGTACCAGAGACAGGGGCCTCCTTCCGCACAGATACGCAGTATTTT. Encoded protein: CASSVPETGASFRTDTQYF.

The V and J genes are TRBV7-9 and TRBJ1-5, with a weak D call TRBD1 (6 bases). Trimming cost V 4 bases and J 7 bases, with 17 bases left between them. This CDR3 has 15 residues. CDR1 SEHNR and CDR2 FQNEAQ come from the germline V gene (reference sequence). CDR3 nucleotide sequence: TGTGCCAGCAGCTCTGGGGGGCGGGGGCACCAGCCCCAGCATTTT. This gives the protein CASSSGGRGHQPQHF.

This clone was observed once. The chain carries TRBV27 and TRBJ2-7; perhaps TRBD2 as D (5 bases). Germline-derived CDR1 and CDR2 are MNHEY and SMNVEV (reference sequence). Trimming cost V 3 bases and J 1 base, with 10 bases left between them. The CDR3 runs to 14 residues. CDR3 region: CASSFTSRSYEQYF. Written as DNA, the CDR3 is TGTGCCAGCAGTTTCACTAGTCGGTCCTACGAGCAGTACTTC.

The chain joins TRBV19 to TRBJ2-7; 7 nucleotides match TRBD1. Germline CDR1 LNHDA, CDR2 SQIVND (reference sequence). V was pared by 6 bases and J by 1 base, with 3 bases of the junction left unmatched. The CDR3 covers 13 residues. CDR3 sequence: CASSHRGSYEQYF. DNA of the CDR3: TGTGCCAGTAGCCACAGGGGTTCCTACGAGCAGTACTTC.

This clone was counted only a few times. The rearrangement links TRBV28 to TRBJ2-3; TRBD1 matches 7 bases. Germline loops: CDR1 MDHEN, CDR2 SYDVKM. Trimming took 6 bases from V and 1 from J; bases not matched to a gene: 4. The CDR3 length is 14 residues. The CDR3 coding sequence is TGTGCCAGCAGACCGACAGGGCGCACAGATACGCAGTATTTT. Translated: CASRPTGRTDTQYF. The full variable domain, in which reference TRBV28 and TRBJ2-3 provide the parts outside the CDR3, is DVKVTQSSRYLVKRTGEKVFLECVQDMDHENMFWYRQDPGLGLRLIYFSYDVKMKEKGDIPEGYSVSREKKERFSLILESASTNQTSMYLCASRPTGRTDTQYFGPGTRLTVL.

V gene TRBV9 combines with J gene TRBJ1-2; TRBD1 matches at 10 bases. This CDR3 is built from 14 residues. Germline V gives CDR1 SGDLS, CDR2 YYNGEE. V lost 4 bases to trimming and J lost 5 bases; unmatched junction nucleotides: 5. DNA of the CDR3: TGTGCCAGCAGCCTCGGGACAGGGGCTTATGGCTACACCTTC. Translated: CASSLGTGAYGYTF.

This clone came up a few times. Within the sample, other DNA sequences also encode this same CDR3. The CDR3 nucleotides read TGTGCCTGGAGTCCAGGGACCGGGGAGCTGTTTTTT. The encoded protein is CAWSPGTGELFF. This sequence joins TRBV30 and TRBJ2-2; the D gene is possibly TRBD1 (5 bases). Germline CDR1 and CDR2: GTSNPN and SVGIG (reference sequence). V was clipped by 2 bases and J by 5 bases, with 6 bases between them. The CDR3 has 12 amino acids.

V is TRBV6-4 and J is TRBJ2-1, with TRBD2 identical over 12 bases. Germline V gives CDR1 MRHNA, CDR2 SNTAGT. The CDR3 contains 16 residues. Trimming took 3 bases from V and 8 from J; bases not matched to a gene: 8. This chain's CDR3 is CASSESTSGSVDEQFF. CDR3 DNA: TGTGCCAGCAGTGAGTCGACTAGCGGGAGTGTCGATGAGCAGTTCTTC.

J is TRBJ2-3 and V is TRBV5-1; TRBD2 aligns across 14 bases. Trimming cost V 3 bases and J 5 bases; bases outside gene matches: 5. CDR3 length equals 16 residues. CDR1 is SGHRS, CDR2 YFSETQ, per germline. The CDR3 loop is CASSSGLAGGRDTQYF. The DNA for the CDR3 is TGCGCCAGCAGCTCCGGACTAGCGGGAGGAAGAGATACGCAGTATTTT.

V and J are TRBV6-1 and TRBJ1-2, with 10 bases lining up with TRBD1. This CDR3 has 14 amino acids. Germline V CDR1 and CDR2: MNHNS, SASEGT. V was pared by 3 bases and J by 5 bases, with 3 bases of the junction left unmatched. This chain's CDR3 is CASSDRQGAYGYTF. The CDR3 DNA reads TGTGCCAGCAGTGATCGACAGGGGGCTTATGGCTACACCTTC.

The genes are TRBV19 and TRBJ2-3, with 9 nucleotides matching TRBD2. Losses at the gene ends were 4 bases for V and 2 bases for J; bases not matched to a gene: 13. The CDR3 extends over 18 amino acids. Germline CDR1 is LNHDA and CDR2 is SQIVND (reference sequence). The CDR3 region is CASSRSRLAEPPTDTQYF. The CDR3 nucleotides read TGTGCCAGTAGTAGGTCGAGACTAGCGGAGCCTCCCACAGATACGCAGTATTTT.

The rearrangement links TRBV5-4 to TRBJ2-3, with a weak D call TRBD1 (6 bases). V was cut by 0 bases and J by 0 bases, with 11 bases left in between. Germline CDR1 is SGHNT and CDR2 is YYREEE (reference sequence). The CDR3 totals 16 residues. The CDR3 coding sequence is TGTGCCAGCAGCTTGGGACCACAGGGTAGCACAGATACGCAGTATTTT. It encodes CASSLGPQGSTDTQYF. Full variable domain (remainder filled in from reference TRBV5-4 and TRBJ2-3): ETGVTQSPTHLIKTRGQQVTLRCSSQSGHNTVSWYQQALGQGPQFIFQYYREEENGRGNFPPRFSGLQFPNYSSELNVNALELDDSALYLCASSLGPQGSTDTQYFGPGTRLTVL.

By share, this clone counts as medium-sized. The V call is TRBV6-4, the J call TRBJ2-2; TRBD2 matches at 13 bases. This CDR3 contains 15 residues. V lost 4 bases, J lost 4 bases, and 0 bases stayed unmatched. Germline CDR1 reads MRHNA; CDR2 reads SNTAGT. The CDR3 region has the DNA TGTGCCAGCAGTGGGACTAGCGGGAGCACCGGGGAGCTGTTTTTT. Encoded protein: CASSGTSGSTGELFF.

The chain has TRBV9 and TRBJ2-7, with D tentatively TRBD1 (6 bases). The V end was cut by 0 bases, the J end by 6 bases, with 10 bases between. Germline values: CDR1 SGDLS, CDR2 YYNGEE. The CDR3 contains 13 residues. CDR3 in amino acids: CASSVGTVTEQYF. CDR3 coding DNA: TGTGCCAGCAGCGTAGGGACAGTGACCGAGCAGTACTTC.

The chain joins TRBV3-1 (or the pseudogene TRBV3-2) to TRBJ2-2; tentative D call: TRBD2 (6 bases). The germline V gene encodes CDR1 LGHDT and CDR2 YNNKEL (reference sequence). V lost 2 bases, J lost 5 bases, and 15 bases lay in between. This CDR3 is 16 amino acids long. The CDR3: CASSQLEGYETGELFF. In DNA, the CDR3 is TGTGCCAGCAGCCAACTGGAGGGGTATGAGACCGGGGAGCTGTTTTTT.

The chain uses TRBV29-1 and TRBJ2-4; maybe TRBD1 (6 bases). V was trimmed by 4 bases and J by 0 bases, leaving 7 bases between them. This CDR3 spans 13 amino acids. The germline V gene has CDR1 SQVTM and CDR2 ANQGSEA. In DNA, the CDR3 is TGCAGCGTTGGGGGGCTAGCCAAAAACATTCAGTACTTC. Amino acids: CSVGGLAKNIQYF.

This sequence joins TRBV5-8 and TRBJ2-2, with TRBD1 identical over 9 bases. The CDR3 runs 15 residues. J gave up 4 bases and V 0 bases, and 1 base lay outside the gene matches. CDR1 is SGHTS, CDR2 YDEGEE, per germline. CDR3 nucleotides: TGTGCCAGCAGCTTGGGGGGACAGGGCACCGGGGAGCTGTTTTTT. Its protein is CASSLGGQGTGELFF. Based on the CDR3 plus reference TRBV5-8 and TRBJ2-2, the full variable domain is EAGVTQSPTHLIKTRGQQATLRCSPISGHTSVYWYQQALGLGLQFLLWYDEGEERNRGNFPPRFSGRQFPNYSSELNVNALELEDSALYLCASSLGGQGTGELFFGEGSRLTVL.

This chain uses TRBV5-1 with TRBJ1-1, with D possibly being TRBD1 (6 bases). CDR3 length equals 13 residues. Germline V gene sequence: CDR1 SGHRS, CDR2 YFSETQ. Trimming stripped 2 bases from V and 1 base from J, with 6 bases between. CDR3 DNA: TGCGCCAGCAGCTTACAGGGGAACACTGAAGCTTTCTTT. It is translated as CASSLQGNTEAFF.

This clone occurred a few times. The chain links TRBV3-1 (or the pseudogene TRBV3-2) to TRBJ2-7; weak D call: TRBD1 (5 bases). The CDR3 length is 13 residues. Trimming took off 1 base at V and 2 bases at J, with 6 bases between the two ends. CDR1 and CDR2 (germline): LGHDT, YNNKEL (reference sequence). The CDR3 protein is CASSQGQTYEQYF. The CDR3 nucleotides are TGTGCCAGCAGCCAAGGACAGACCTACGAGCAGTACTTC.

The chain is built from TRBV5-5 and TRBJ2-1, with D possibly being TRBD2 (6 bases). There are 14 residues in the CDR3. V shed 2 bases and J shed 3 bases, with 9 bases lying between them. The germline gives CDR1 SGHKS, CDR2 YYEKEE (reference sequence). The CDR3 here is CASSFGDFYNEQFF. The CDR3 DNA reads TGTGCCAGCAGCTTTGGGGACTTCTACAATGAGCAGTTCTTC.

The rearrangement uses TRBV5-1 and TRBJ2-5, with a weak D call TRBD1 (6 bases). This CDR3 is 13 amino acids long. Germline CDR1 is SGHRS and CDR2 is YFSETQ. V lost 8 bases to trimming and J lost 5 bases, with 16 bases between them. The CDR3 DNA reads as TGCGCCAGTACTATCAGGGGCCAGGAGACCCAGTACTTC. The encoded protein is CASTIRGQETQYF.

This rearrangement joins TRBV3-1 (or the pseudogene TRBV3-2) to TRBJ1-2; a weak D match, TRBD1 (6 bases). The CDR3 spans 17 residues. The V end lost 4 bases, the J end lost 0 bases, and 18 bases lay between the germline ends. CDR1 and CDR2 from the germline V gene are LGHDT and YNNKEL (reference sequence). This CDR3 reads CASSRLSRGGANYGYTF. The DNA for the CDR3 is TGTGCCAGCAGCCGCCTCTCAAGGGGGGGAGCTAACTATGGCTACACCTTC.

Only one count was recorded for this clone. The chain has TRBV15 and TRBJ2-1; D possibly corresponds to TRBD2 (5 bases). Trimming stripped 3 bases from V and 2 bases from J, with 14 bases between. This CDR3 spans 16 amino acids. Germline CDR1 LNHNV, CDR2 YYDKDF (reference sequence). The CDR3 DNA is TGTGCCACCAGCAGGCTACTAGAGGCCACCTACAATGAGCAGTTCTTC. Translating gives CATSRLLEATYNEQFF.

The CDR3 protein is CASARGTSYGYTF. CDR3 nucleotide sequence: TGCGCCAGCGCGCGGGGGACTTCCTATGGCTACACCTTC. The V gene is TRBV23-1, the J gene TRBJ1-2, with D perhaps matching TRBD1 (5 bases). TRBV23-1 is recorded as an ORF, its role being uncertain. The CDR3 runs to 13 residues. V lost 8 bases and J lost 4, with 14 bases in between.